Listed here are 6 T cell receptor beta chains from one sample, sequenced in a study of T cells expressing NK-cell markers (dated by TCRdb to the early 2020s). The library was generated by 5' RACE. Sequencing was performed on an Illumina HiSeq 2000. TCRdb reprocessed the reads, so every CDR3 protein sequence counts as one entry and DNA is not shown. The sample table on file contains hundreds of thousands of distinct CDR3 sequences. The ten largest clones represent 3% to 4.5% of the sample. Sequencing input: blood T cells: a sorted CD56 or NKG2C T cell subset, CD4+ or CD8+ T cells, or bulk PBMC T cells (not recorded which). Receptors originate from a man aged 18-30 years in good health. Donor details come from another sample of the same person, matched by shared clones.

The chain joins TRBV6-5 to TRBJ2-1; TCRdb names TRBD1, which stays unverified in the absence of DNA. This CDR3 spans 15 amino acids. Germline CDR1 MNHEY, CDR2 SVGAGI. The CDR3 spells CASSYRTGPNHEQFF.

The chain is built from TRBV15 and TRBJ2-3; the D gene TCRdb calls, TRBD2, cannot be checked with no DNA. The CDR3 length is 18 residues. CDR1 and CDR2 (germline): LNHNV, YYDKDF (reference sequence). CDR3 residues: CATSRGLAGGASTDTQYF.

This sequence joins TRBV24-1 and TRBJ2-7; TCRdb outputs TRBD2, but without DNA this stays unchecked. The germline V gene has CDR1 KGHDR and CDR2 SFDVKD. The CDR3 totals 15 residues. The CDR3 is CATSESAGGPSEQYF.

The rearrangement uses TRBV6-6 and TRBJ1-5; checking the TCRdb D call of TRBD1 is not possible without DNA. The length of the CDR3 is 13 residues. Germline CDR1 reads MNHNY; CDR2 reads SVGAGI (reference sequence). CDR3 protein: CASRQVSNQPQHF.

The chain has TRBV12-3 or TRBV12-4 and TRBJ1-4. The CDR3 loop spans 15 amino acids. CDR3 loop: CASALRDLDNEKLFF.

The chain uses TRBV7-9 and TRBJ1-1. Germline assignment: CDR1 SEHNR and CDR2 FQNEAQ (reference sequence). The CDR3 consists of 14 residues. The CDR3 is CATKGEGGNTEAFF.